These 14 T cell receptor beta chains were all obtained from the same sample, sequenced in a study of blood T cell repertoires in COVID-19. Measured with immunoSEQ multiplex PCR; TCRdb has only the in-frame clones, and not every one. Of roughly 260,000 clones listed, roughly 82% were seen once; the top ten hold more than 4.5%. Sequencing was carried out using peripheral blood. Receptors were obtained from an elderly woman with active or convalescent COVID-19.

The rearrangement links TRBV4-2 to TRBJ1-4, with D possibly being TRBD1 (6 bases). The CDR3 sequence is 18 residues long. V lost 2 bases and J lost 3, with 19 bases in between. The germline CDR1 and CDR2 sequences are LGHNA and YNFKEQ. CDR3 region: CASSQLGGRAMSNEKLFF. The CDR3 nucleotides read TGTGCCAGCAGCCAACTTGGGGGCAGGGCAATGTCTAATGAAAAACTGTTTTTT.

V and J are TRBV5-1 and TRBJ1-6; D is possibly TRBD1 (6 bases). Trimming cost V 2 bases and J 0 bases, with 18 bases left between them. The germline gives CDR1 SGHRS, CDR2 YFSETQ. The CDR3 sequence is 19 residues long. This CDR3 is CASSFSLRGKSSYNSPLHF. CDR3 nucleotide sequence: TGCGCCAGCAGCTTTTCTCTCAGGGGCAAGAGCTCCTATAATTCACCCCTCCACTTT.

CDR3 DNA: TGTGCCAGCAGCTTAAACGGGAGGAACACTGAAGCTTTCTTT. Translation gives CASSLNGRNTEAFF. This rearrangement joins TRBV7-9 to TRBJ1-1, with no clear D. Looked up from germline, CDR1 is SEHNR and CDR2 is FQNEAQ (reference sequence). Trimming left V 2 bases short and J 1 base short, with 8 bases between. The CDR3 consists of 14 residues.

The chain joins TRBV27 to TRBJ1-6, with D possibly TRBD1 on 6 matching bases. The CDR3 runs 14 residues. Trimming removed 5 bases from V and 7 bases from J, with 12 bases in between. In germline, CDR1 is MNHEY, CDR2 SMNVEV (reference sequence). The CDR3 DNA follows: TGTGCCAGCAGTCCCAGGGGAGGGAATTCACCCCTCCACTTT. This sequence encodes CASSPRGGNSPLHF.

This clone was seen once. The rearrangement links TRBV10-1 to TRBJ1-1; D perhaps matches TRBD1 (6 bases). Germline V gives CDR1 WNHNN, CDR2 SYGVQD (reference sequence). The CDR3 runs 13 residues. V was shortened by 2 bases and J by 11 bases, with 15 bases between the two germline ends. CDR3 region: CASSEQGITQAFF. CDR3 bases: TGCGCCAGCAGTGAGCAGGGGATCACGCAGGCTTTCTTT.

V and J are TRBV9 and TRBJ1-1; D not certain. Per germline, CDR1 SGDLS and CDR2 YYNGEE. CDR3 size: 17 residues. Trimming removed 0 bases at V and 1 base at J, with 16 bases between. The chain's CDR3 is CASSVGPTGSGNTEAFF. The DNA of the CDR3 is TGTGCCAGCAGCGTAGGGCCGACGGGGAGTGGGAACACTGAAGCTTTCTTT.

V usage is TRBV10-2 and J usage is TRBJ1-6; D is uncertain. Germline V gene data show CDR1 as WSHSY and CDR2 as SAAADI. Trimming took 4 bases from V and 6 from J, leaving 7 bases between them. This CDR3 has 13 amino acids. The CDR3 DNA is TGCGCCAGCAGTGTAGGGAGTAATTCACCCCTCCACTTT. Protein sequence: CASSVGSNSPLHF.

This clone occurred once. The chain links TRBV10-1 to TRBJ2-3; perhaps TRBD2 as D (5 bases). Germline CDR1 and CDR2: WNHNN and SYGVQD (reference sequence). The CDR3 covers 13 residues. V was cut by 5 bases and J by 3 bases, with 9 bases left in between. The DNA for the CDR3 is TGCGCCAGCAGTCGCGGGTTGACAGATACGCAGTATTTT. This translates into CASSRGLTDTQYF.

In its sample, this clone was seen a few times. This chain uses TRBV3-1 (or the pseudogene TRBV3-2) with TRBJ2-7, with 7 nucleotides matching TRBD1. J lost 4 bases, V lost 1 base, and 4 bases had no gene match. Germline CDR1 is LGHDT and CDR2 is YNNKEL (reference sequence). The length of the CDR3 is 14 residues. The CDR3 loop reads CASSQVGGKYEQYF. The CDR3 DNA sequence: TGTGCCAGCAGCCAAGTAGGGGGCAAGTACGAGCAGTACTTC.

This sequence joins TRBV6-1 and TRBJ2-3; 7 bases are a match to TRBD1. The CDR3 is 15 amino acids. After removal of 1 base from V and 1 base from J, the junction contained 2 bases not matched to a gene. CDR1 is MNHNS and CDR2 is SASEGT in the germline V gene. The DNA of the CDR3 is TGTGCCAGCAGTGAAGTTCAGGGGGGCACAGATACGCAGTATTTT. Encoded protein: CASSEVQGGTDTQYF.

The chain couples TRBV7-9 to TRBJ1-3; D call uncertain. This CDR3 contains 14 residues. V lost 1 base and J 3 bases, leaving 7 bases between the germline ends. Germline V gene sequence: CDR1 SEHNR, CDR2 FQNEAQ (reference sequence). The CDR3 DNA is TGTGCCAGCAGCTTAGTGGGAGTTGGAAACACCATATATTTT. This translates into CASSLVGVGNTIYF.

This clone was seen just once. CDR3 bases: TGCGCCAGCTCTCGGACAGGGGGCGAGGATGGCTACACCTTC. It is translated as CASSRTGGEDGYTF. The chain uses TRBV5-1 and TRBJ1-2, with TRBD1 identical over 11 bases. CDR1 SGHRS and CDR2 YFSETQ come from the germline V gene. The CDR3 sequence is 14 residues long. Trimming took 7 bases from V and 6 from J; bases not matched to a gene: 8.

This clone was counted between two and nine times. The rearrangement links TRBV28 to TRBJ1-2, with 7 bases matching TRBD1. The CDR3 length is 16 residues. Germline lookup yields CDR1 MDHEN and CDR2 SYDVKM. V trimming: 5 bases; J trimming: 2 bases; junction bases outside the gene matches: 11. DNA for the CDR3: TGTGCCAGCAGTGGAGCCGGGACAGAATTAAACTATGGCTACACCTTC. As protein: CASSGAGTELNYGYTF.

The chain couples TRBV14 to TRBJ2-1, with a possible D match to TRBD1 (5 bases). V lost 4 bases, J lost 6 bases, and 19 bases lay in between. This CDR3 has 16 amino acids. Germline CDR1 SGHDN, CDR2 FVKESK. This CDR3 is CASSLNWGADINEQFF. The CDR3 coding sequence is TGTGCCAGCAGCCTCAATTGGGGCGCTGATATCAATGAGCAGTTCTTC.